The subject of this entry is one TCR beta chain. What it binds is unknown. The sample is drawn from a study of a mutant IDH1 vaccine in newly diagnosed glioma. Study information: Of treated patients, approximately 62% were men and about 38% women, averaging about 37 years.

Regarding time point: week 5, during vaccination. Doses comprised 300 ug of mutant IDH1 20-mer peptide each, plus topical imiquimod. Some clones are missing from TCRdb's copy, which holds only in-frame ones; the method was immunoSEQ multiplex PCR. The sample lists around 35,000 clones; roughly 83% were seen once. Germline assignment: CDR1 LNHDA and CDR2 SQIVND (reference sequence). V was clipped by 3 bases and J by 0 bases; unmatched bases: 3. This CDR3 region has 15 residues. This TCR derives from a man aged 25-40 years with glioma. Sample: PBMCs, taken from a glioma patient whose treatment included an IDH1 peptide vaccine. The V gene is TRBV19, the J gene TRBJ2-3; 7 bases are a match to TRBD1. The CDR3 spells CASSMDRTSTDTQYF. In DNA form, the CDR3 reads TGTGCCAGTAGTATGGACAGGACTAGCACAGATACGCAGTATTTT.